One and the same sample provided the 28 T cell receptor beta chains below, sequenced in a study of T cells in Graves' hyperthyroidism and ophthalmopathy. RNA transcripts yielded amplified TCR beta CDR3 regions. The HTBI primer set was used in a first-round RT-PCR of the TCR CDR3. TCRdb itself ran the multiplex PCR reads through MiXCR, one entry per CDR3 protein. The sample holds 350,000 to 450,000 distinct CDR3 sequences, about a sixth seen once. The specimen was blood. These receptors all stem from a woman between 25 and 40 years old with Graves' hyperthyroidism that later progressed to Graves' ophthalmopathy.

This clonotype was picked up a small number of times. The V call is TRBV11-2, the J call TRBJ2-4; D is possibly TRBD2 (8 bases). Germline V gene data show CDR1 as SGHAT and CDR2 as FQNNGV. V was shortened by 5 bases and J by 4 bases, with 15 bases between the two germline ends. The CDR3 extends over 15 amino acids. The CDR3 spells CASSPGRGRKNIQYF. CDR3 nucleotide sequence: TGTGCCAGCAGCCCCGGGAGGGGGCGAAAAAACATTCAGTACTTC.

The V call is TRBV5-1, the J call TRBJ2-7; 12 bases line up with TRBD2. V lost 4 bases, J lost 9 bases, and 8 bases stayed unmatched. The CDR3 loop spans 14 amino acids. The germline CDR1 and CDR2 sequences are SGHRS and YFSETQ. The CDR3 region has the DNA TGCGCCAGCAGCGACGGACTAGCGGGATTTGGGCAGTACTTC. Amino acid sequence: CASSDGLAGFGQYF.

The CDR3, as DNA: TGCAGCGTTGATGAGGTAACAGATACGCAGTATTTT. Residues: CSVDEVTDTQYF. The chain has TRBV29-1 and TRBJ2-3; D unclear. Deletions cut 3 bases from V and 3 bases from J, with 7 bases between. This CDR3 has 12 residues. The V gene's germline CDR1 is SQVTM and CDR2 ANQGSEA.

The V gene is TRBV5-1, the J gene TRBJ2-7, with TRBD2 matching over 7 bases. V shed 2 bases, J shed 0 bases, and the junction held 5 bases outside the gene matches. This CDR3 comprises 15 residues. Germline-derived CDR1 and CDR2 are SGHRS and YFSETQ. In DNA, the CDR3 is TGCGCCAGCAGCTTAGGGACTACACCCTCCTACGAGCAGTACTTC. The encoded protein is CASSLGTTPSYEQYF.

The rearrangement links TRBV9 to TRBJ2-2; 10 bases are shared with TRBD2. Germline CDR1 SGDLS, CDR2 YYNGEE. This CDR3 spans 19 amino acids. V shed 3 bases and J 0 bases; nucleotides not matched to a gene: 11. In nucleotides, the CDR3 is TGTGCCAGCAGCGGAGGACTAGCGGACAGTACCGCGAACACCGGGGAGCTGTTTTTT. It translates to CASSGGLADSTANTGELFF.

The rearrangement joins TRBV12-3 or TRBV12-4 to TRBJ1-4; D is uncertain. The CDR3 runs 15 residues. Trimming removed 3 bases from V and 4 bases from J, with 12 bases in between. The CDR3 loop is CASSLSVHRNEKLFF. In DNA form, the CDR3 reads TGTGCCAGCAGTTTGTCCGTACACCGTAATGAAAAACTGTTTTTT.

The chain joins TRBV3-1 to TRBJ2-7, with 8 bases matching TRBD1. CDR3 length: 15 amino acids. Germline assignment: CDR1 LGHDT and CDR2 YNNKEL (reference sequence). V lost 4 bases and J lost 3; bases outside the gene matches: 8. The CDR3 spells CASSRGSGGLYEQYF. The CDR3 DNA reads TGTGCCAGCAGCCGCGGGTCAGGGGGCCTCTACGAGCAGTACTTC.

The chain couples TRBV10-3 to TRBJ2-4; 9 positions agree with TRBD1. After removal of 0 bases from V and 11 bases from J, the junction contained 2 bases not matched to a gene. The length of the CDR3 is 13 residues. The V gene's germline CDR1 is ENHRY and CDR2 SYGVKD. The CDR3 DNA reads TGTGCCATCAGTGAGTCGACAGGGGGGTTTCAGTACTTC. Translating gives CAISESTGGFQYF.

This clonotype was counted between two and nine times. The genes are TRBV5-1 and TRBJ2-2, with D possibly TRBD1 on 5 matching bases. Trimming removed 3 bases from V and 5 bases from J, with 17 bases in between. This CDR3 region has 16 residues. Germline V gene sequence: CDR1 SGHRS, CDR2 YFSETQ. The CDR3 reads CASSWTKIVTTGELFF. CDR3 DNA: TGCGCCAGCAGCTGGACAAAGATAGTAACGACCGGGGAGCTGTTTTTT.

This clonotype has at least ten counts. The chain employs TRBV3-1 and TRBJ2-3; 9 bases line up with TRBD2. The CDR3 is made up of 17 amino acids. J gave up 4 bases and V 3 bases, and 11 bases lay outside the gene matches. CDR1 is LGHDT, CDR2 YNNKEL, per germline (reference sequence). The CDR3 loop reads CASSHDSGRRTADTQYF. The CDR3 region has the DNA TGTGCCAGCAGCCATGATAGCGGGAGAAGGACGGCAGATACGCAGTATTTT.

There are many counts of this clonotype. The V call is TRBV11-2, the J call TRBJ2-5, with TRBD2 identical over 14 bases. The CDR3 is 20 amino acids. V lost 0 bases and J lost 1; bases outside the gene matches: 10. From germline, CDR1 is SGHAT and CDR2 FQNNGV. The CDR3: CASSLDSMSGLAGVQETQYF. In DNA form, the CDR3 reads TGTGCCAGCAGCTTAGACAGCATGTCGGGACTAGCGGGAGTCCAAGAGACCCAGTACTTC.

This clonotype was counted between two and nine times. The CDR3 here is CASSDRMYSNTGELFF. In DNA form, the CDR3 reads TGCGCCAGCAGTGATAGGATGTACAGTAACACCGGGGAGCTGTTTTTT. The chain carries TRBV10-1 and TRBJ2-2; D gene ambiguous. The ends were cut back, 3 bases at V and 2 bases at J, with 13 bases in the middle. Germline loops: CDR1 WNHNN, CDR2 SYGVQD (reference sequence). This CDR3 contains 16 residues.

The chain joins TRBV29-1 to TRBJ2-1, with TRBD2 identical over 8 bases. The CDR3 is 13 amino acids. Germline V CDR1 and CDR2: SQVTM, ANQGSEA. The J segment lost 4 bases and the V segment lost 8 bases, leaving 7 bases of the junction unmatched. CDR3: CSFLSGTYNEQFF. CDR3 DNA: TGCAGCTTCCTTAGCGGGACATACAATGAGCAGTTCTTC.

The table lists this clonotype with many counts. This rearrangement joins TRBV7-9 to TRBJ1-1, with TRBD1 matching 9 bases. This CDR3 is 15 amino acids long. With V trimmed by 5 bases and J by 3 bases, 7 bases remained unmatched. From germline, CDR1 is SEHNR and CDR2 FQNEAQ (reference sequence). CDR3 nucleotide sequence: TGTGCCAGCAGCCCCGGGACAGGGAGGGACACTGAAGCTTTCTTT. Amino acids: CASSPGTGRDTEAFF.

This clonotype showed up many times. The chain has TRBV27 and TRBJ2-3; TRBD2 matches 11 bases. CDR3 length: 14 residues. Germline V gene sequence: CDR1 MNHEY, CDR2 SMNVEV (reference sequence). V shed 5 bases and J 9 bases; nucleotides not matched to a gene: 7. The CDR3 region has the DNA TGTGCCAGCAGTCAGGGGACTAGCGGTTACACGCAGTATTTT. This encodes CASSQGTSGYTQYF.

The rearrangement uses TRBV20-1 and TRBJ1-1, with D perhaps matching TRBD1 (5 bases). V was cut by 6 bases and J by 6 bases, with 23 bases left in between. The CDR3 extends over 15 amino acids. CDR1 is DFQATT, CDR2 SNEGSKA, per germline (reference sequence). CDR3 coding DNA: TGCAGTGCCGGGGGGGGGACGTTATTCAACGCTGAAGCTTTCTTT. Protein product: CSAGGGTLFNAEAFF.

The J gene is TRBJ2-7, the V gene TRBV28; 7 bases fit TRBD1. From germline, CDR1 is MDHEN and CDR2 SYDVKM. This CDR3 region has 15 residues. The ends lost 2 bases at V and 3 bases at J; junction bases unmatched: 7. The CDR3 region is CASSLQGVGFYEQYF. The CDR3 DNA reads TGTGCCAGCAGTTTACAGGGGGTGGGTTTCTACGAGCAGTACTTC.

In this sample, this clonotype turned up many times. This chain connects TRBV30 to TRBJ1-4; unclear D gene. Deletions cut 0 bases from V and 7 bases from J, with 6 bases between. This CDR3 comprises 12 residues. Germline-derived CDR1 and CDR2 are GTSNPN and SVGIG (reference sequence). CDR3: CAWSVRSEKLFF. CDR3 bases: TGTGCCTGGAGTGTACGGAGTGAAAAACTGTTTTTT.

This clonotype has a count of ten or more. This chain connects TRBV3-1 to TRBJ2-7; D is unresolved. Trimming pared 1 base from V and 4 bases from J, leaving 14 bases between. The CDR3 is made up of 15 amino acids. Germline V gene data show CDR1 as LGHDT and CDR2 as YNNKEL (reference sequence). The CDR3 reads CASSQGIQRFYEQYF. CDR3 sequence (DNA): TGTGCCAGCAGCCAAGGAATTCAGAGGTTTTACGAGCAGTACTTC.

This clonotype was seen repeatedly, ten times or more. V is TRBV13 and J is TRBJ1-1; no reliable D call. V gave up 5 bases and J gave up 5 bases, with 12 bases separating them. Germline CDR1 and CDR2: PRHDT and FYEKMQ (reference sequence). The CDR3 length is 13 residues. CDR3 coding DNA: TGTGCCAGCAGCCCCAAAATGAGGACTGAAGCTTTCTTT. Its translation is CASSPKMRTEAFF.

This rearrangement joins TRBV11-1 to TRBJ2-5, with a possible D match to TRBD2 (6 bases). V was clipped by 5 bases and J by 3 bases, with 16 bases between them. Looked up from germline, CDR1 is SGHAT and CDR2 is FQDESV (reference sequence). The length of the CDR3 is 15 residues. The CDR3 region is CASSAAEGRKETQYF. The CDR3 nucleotides read TGTGCCAGCAGCGCGGCGGAGGGGCGTAAAGAGACCCAGTACTTC.

This clonotype was recorded many times. The J gene is TRBJ2-5, the V gene TRBV3-1; D tentatively reads TRBD1 or TRBD2 (5 bases each). Per germline, CDR1 LGHDT and CDR2 YNNKEL (reference sequence). V was shortened by 0 bases and J by 5 bases, with 16 bases between the two germline ends. The CDR3 runs to 16 residues. The CDR3 loop is CASSQEVGLAGETQYF. CDR3 coding DNA: TGTGCCAGCAGCCAAGAAGTTGGGCTAGCAGGGGAGACCCAGTACTTC.

The sample holds many counts of this clonotype. As DNA, the CDR3 is TGTGCCATCAGAAACCCGGGGAGGGGACAGCCCCAGCATTTT. This encodes CAIRNPGRGQPQHF. The rearrangement joins TRBV10-3 to TRBJ1-5; tentative D call: TRBD1 (5 bases). With 6 bases removed from V and 7 bases from J, the gap between germline ends came to 16 bases. The CDR3 covers 14 residues. The germline V gene has CDR1 ENHRY and CDR2 SYGVKD.

Concerning this clonotype itself: A much more abundant neighbour one base away suggests this may be a read error. The chain couples TRBV27 to TRBJ1-3; no definite D call. CDR1 MNHEY and CDR2 SMNVEV come from the germline V gene (reference sequence). The CDR3 is 14 residues long. CDR3 amino acids: CASSPSIHGNAIYF. DNA for the CDR3: TGTGCCAGCAGTCCCTCGATCCATGGAAACGCCATATATTTT.

V is TRBV27 and J is TRBJ1-1; tentatively, D is TRBD1 (5 bases). From germline, CDR1 is MNHEY and CDR2 SMNVEV (reference sequence). This CDR3 has 16 residues. Deletions cut 1 base from V and 4 bases from J, with 16 bases between. The CDR3 coding sequence is TGTGCCAGCAGTTTATTGCCCGGGGGGGTGAGCACTGAAGCTTTCTTT. Its protein is CASSLLPGGVSTEAFF.

CDR3 bases: TGTGCCAGCAGCTTGACGGGTGCGGGGGCCGGCGAGCAGTACTTC. Amino acid sequence: CASSLTGAGAGEQYF. This chain links TRBV28 with TRBJ2-7; tentatively, D is TRBD2 (7 bases). V gave up 6 bases and J gave up 6 bases, with 21 bases separating them. The CDR3 is made up of 15 amino acids. Germline V gives CDR1 MDHEN, CDR2 SYDVKM.

At least ten counts were recorded for this clonotype. The J gene is TRBJ2-7, the V gene TRBV28; D possibly corresponds to TRBD2 (5 bases). The germline gives CDR1 MDHEN, CDR2 SYDVKM. This CDR3 contains 14 residues. Trimming pared 2 bases from V and 2 bases from J, leaving 10 bases between. CDR3 nucleotides: TGTGCCAGCAGTTTACGGCGGGTTACCTACGAGCAGTACTTC. Protein: CASSLRRVTYEQYF.

This clonotype has more than one count but fewer than ten. The chain couples TRBV28 to TRBJ1-2; D gene ambiguous. The CDR3 runs 14 residues. Trimming took 6 bases from V and 4 from J, leaving 15 bases between them. The germline V gene encodes CDR1 MDHEN and CDR2 SYDVKM. This CDR3 reads CASSPDGSPYGYTF. Here the CDR3 DNA reads TGTGCCAGCAGCCCGGACGGGAGTCCCTATGGCTACACCTTC.